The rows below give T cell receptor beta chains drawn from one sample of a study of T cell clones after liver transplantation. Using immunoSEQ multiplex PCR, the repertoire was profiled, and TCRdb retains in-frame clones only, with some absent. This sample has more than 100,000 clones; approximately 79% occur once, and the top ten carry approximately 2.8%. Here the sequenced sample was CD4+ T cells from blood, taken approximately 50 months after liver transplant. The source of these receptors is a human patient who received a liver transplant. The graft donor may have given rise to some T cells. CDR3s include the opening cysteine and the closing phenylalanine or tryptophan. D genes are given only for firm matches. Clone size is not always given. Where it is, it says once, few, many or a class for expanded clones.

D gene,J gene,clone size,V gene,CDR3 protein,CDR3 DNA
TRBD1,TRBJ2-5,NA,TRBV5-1,CASSLGRGLETQYF,TGCGCCAGCAGCTTGGGCAGGGGGCTTGAGACCCAGTACTTC
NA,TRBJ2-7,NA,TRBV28,CASSLPGSLAYEQYF,TGTGCCAGCAGTCTTCCCGGGAGCCTGGCCTACGAGCAGTACTTC
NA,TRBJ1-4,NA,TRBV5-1,CASSWPEGGPNEKLFF,TGCGCCAGCAGCTGGCCCGAGGGGGGGCCAAATGAAAAACTGTTTTTT
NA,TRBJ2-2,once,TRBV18,CASSPQAGTNTGELFF,TGTGCCAGCTCACCACAGGCAGGAACGAACACCGGGGAGCTGTTTTTT
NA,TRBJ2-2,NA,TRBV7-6,CASIMTGASGELFF,TGTGCCAGTATCATGACCGGGGCTTCCGGGGAGCTGTTTTTT
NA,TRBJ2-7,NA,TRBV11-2,CASSLRGGPTYEQYF,TGTGCCAGCAGCTTAAGGGGCGGGCCGACCTACGAGCAGTACTTC
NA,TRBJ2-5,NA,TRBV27,CASSLYTRGAETQYF,TGTGCCAGCAGTTTATACACACGGGGGGCGGAGACCCAGTACTTC
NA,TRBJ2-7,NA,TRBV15,CATSRADSSYEQYF,TGTGCCACCAGCAGAGCGGACAGTTCCTACGAGCAGTACTTC
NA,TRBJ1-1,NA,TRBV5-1,CASSFYLNRVNTEAFF,TGCGCCAGCAGCTTCTATCTAAACAGGGTGAACACTGAAGCTTTCTTT
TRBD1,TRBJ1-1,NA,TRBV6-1,CASSDQTGARTEAFF,TGTGCCAGCAGTGATCAGACAGGGGCTCGCACTGAAGCTTTCTTT
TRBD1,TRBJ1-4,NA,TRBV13,CASSDSGTGSEKLFF,TGTGCCAGCAGCGACTCCGGGACAGGGAGTGAAAAACTGTTTTTT
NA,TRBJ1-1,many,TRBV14,CASSQAGMNTEAFF,TGTGCCAGCAGCCAAGCAGGGATGAACACTGAAGCTTTCTTT
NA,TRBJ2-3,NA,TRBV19,CASSGVSVTQYF,TGTGCCAGTTCCGGGGTTTCAGTTACGCAGTATTTT
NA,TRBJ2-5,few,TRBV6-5,CASSYRANGETQYF,TGTGCCAGCAGTTACAGGGCCAATGGGGAGACCCAGTACTTC
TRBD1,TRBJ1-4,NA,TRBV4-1,CASSQYRDSNEKLFF,TGCGCCAGCAGCCAATACCGGGACAGCAATGAAAAACTGTTTTTT
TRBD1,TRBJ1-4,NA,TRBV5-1,CASSLSPTGVGEKLFF,TGCGCCAGCAGCCTTTCGCCGACAGGGGTGGGGGAAAAACTGTTTTTT
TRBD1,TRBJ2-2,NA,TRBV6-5,CATKRGQTGELFF,TGTGCCACCAAAAGGGGGCAAACCGGGGAGCTGTTTTTT
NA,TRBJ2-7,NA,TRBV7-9,CASSLSTVHQYF,TGTGCCAGCAGCTTAAGTACAGTCCATCAGTACTTC
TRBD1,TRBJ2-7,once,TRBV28,CASQGQVSSYEQYF,TGTGCCAGCCAGGGACAGGTCAGCTCCTACGAGCAGTACTTC
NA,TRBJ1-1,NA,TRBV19,CASSIGRGNTEAFF,TGTGCCAGTAGTATAGGGCGGGGGAACACTGAAGCTTTCTTT
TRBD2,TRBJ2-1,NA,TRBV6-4,CASSTRGGGTYNEQFF,TGTGCCAGCAGTACTAGGGGCGGGGGGACCTACAATGAGCAGTTCTTC
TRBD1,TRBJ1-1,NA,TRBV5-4,CASSRSAGGSVYTEAFF,TGTGCCAGCAGTCGCTCGGCAGGGGGCTCAGTTTACACTGAAGCTTTCTTT
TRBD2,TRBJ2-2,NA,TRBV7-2,CASSFLGLAGAAGELFF,TGTGCCAGCAGCTTCCTCGGGCTAGCGGGGGCTGCCGGGGAGCTGTTTTTT
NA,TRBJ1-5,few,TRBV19,CASRVVGAPNQPQHF,TGTGCCAGTAGGGTTGTGGGGGCGCCGAATCAGCCCCAGCATTTT
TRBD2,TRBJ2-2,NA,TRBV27,CASSLLAGVTGELFF,TGTGCCAGCAGTTTACTAGCGGGAGTCACCGGGGAGCTGTTTTTT
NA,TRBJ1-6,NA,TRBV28,CASSLPGLALHF,TGTGCCAGCAGTTTACCAGGGTTAGCCCTCCACTTT
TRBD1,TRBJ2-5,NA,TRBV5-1,CASSTDRGQETQYF,TGCGCCAGCAGCACCGACAGGGGGCAAGAGACCCAGTACTTC
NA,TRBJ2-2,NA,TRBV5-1,CASRGLDWASTGELFF,TGCGCCAGCAGGGGGCTCGATTGGGCGAGCACCGGGGAGCTGTTTTTT
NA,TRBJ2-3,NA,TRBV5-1,CASSLGGRNTDTQYF,TGCGCCAGCAGCTTGGGCGGACGAAACACAGATACGCAGTATTTT
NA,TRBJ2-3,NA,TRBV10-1,CASSSGFGTDTQYF,TGCGCCAGCAGTTCGGGGTTCGGCACAGATACGCAGTATTTT
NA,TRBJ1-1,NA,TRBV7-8,CASSQGGNTEAFF,TGTGCCAGCAGCCAAGGGGGAAACACTGAAGCTTTCTTT
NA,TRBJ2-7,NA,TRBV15,CATSRDVKLGGAHYEQYF,TGTGCCACCAGCAGAGATGTGAAGTTAGGCGGGGCCCACTACGAGCAGTACTTC
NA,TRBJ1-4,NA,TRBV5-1,CASSLAAGTNEKLFF,TGCGCCAGCAGCTTGGCTGCAGGGACGAATGAAAAACTGTTTTTT
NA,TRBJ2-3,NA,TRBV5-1,CASSLGPGGLAGTDTQYF,TGCGCCAGCAGCTTGGGGCCAGGGGGGCTAGCGGGCACAGATACGCAGTATTTT
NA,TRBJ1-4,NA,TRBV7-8,CASSLGGAGEKLFF,TGTGCCAGCAGCTTAGGGGGGGCCGGTGAAAAACTGTTTTTT
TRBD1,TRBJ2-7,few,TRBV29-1,CSAVDRAPLEQYF,TGCAGCGCCGTGGACAGGGCCCCGCTCGAGCAGTACTTC
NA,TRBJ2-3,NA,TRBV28,CASTLGTSHTQYF,TGTGCCAGCACCCTGGGGACTTCGCATACGCAGTATTTT
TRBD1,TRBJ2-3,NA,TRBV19,CASSNQQGRTDTQYF,TGTGCCAGTAGCAATCAACAGGGGCGCACAGATACGCAGTATTTT
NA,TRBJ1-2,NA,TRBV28,CASSSPVHGYTF,TGTGCCAGCAGTTCCCCGGTCCATGGCTACACCTTC
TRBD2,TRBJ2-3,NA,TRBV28,CASSSRVSGFLDTQYF,TGTGCCAGCAGTTCCCGGGTTAGCGGGTTCTTAGATACGCAGTATTTT
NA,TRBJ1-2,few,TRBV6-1,CASTRGSYGYTF,TGTGCCAGCACTAGAGGCAGCTATGGCTACACCTTC
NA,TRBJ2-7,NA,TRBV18,CASSGTADEQYF,TGTGCCAGCTCGGGGACTGCCGACGAGCAGTACTTC
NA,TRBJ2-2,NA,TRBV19,CASSISGRGGELFF,TGTGCCAGTAGTATAAGCGGACGGGGCGGGGAGCTGTTTTTT
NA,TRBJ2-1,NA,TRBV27,CASSLSSFSSYNEQFF,TGTGCCAGCAGTTTATCCTCTTTTAGCTCCTACAATGAGCAGTTCTTC
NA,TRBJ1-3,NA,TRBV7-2,CASTDPGGGSGNTIYF,TGTGCCAGCACCGACCCCGGTGGGGGCTCTGGAAACACCATATATTTT
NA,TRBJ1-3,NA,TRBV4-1,CASSQRPRYDSGNTIYF,TGCGCCAGCAGCCAAAGGCCGAGGTACGACTCTGGAAACACCATATATTTT
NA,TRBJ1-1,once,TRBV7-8,CASSPGWANTEAFF,TGTGCCAGCAGCCCGGGGTGGGCTAACACTGAAGCTTTCTTT
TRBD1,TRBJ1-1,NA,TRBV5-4,CASRRTGRTEAFF,TGTGCCAGCAGAAGGACAGGGCGGACTGAAGCTTTCTTT
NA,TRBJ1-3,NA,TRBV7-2,CASSLVTGWGNTIYF,TGTGCCAGCAGCTTAGTAACAGGGTGGGGAAACACCATATATTTT
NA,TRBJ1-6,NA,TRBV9,CASSAAGRGNSPLHF,TGTGCCAGCAGCGCCGCGGGACGAGGGAATTCACCCCTCCACTTT